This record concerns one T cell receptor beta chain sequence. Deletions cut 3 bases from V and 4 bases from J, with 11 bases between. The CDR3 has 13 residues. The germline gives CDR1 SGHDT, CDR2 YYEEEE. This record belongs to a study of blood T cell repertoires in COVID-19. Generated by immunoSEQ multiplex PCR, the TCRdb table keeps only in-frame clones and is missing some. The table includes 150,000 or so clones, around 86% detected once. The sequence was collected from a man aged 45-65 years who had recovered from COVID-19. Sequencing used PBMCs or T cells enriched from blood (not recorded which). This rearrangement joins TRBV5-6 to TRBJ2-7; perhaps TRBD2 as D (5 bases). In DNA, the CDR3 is TGTGCCAGCAGCTCTCAGCGGAAGTACGAGCAGTACTTC. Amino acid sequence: CASSSQRKYEQYF.